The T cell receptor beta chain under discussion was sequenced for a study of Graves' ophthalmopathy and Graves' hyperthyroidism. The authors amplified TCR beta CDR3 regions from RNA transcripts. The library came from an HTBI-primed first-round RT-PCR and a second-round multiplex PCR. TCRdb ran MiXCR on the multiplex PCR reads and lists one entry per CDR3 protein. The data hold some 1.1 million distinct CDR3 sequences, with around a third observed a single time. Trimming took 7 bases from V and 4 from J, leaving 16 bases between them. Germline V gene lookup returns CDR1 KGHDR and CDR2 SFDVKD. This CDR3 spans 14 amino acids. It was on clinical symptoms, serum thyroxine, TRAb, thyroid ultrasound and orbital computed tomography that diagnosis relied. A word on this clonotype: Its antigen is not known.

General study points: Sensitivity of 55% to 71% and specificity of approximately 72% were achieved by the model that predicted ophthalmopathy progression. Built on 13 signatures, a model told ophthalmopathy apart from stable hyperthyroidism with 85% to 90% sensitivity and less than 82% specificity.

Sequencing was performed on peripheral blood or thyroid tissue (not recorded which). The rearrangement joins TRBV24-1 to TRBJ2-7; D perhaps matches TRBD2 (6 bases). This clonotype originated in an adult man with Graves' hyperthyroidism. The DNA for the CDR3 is TGTGCCACCAGCGGGAGACGGATTAAGTACGAGCAGTACTTC. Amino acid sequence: CATSGRRIKYEQYF.